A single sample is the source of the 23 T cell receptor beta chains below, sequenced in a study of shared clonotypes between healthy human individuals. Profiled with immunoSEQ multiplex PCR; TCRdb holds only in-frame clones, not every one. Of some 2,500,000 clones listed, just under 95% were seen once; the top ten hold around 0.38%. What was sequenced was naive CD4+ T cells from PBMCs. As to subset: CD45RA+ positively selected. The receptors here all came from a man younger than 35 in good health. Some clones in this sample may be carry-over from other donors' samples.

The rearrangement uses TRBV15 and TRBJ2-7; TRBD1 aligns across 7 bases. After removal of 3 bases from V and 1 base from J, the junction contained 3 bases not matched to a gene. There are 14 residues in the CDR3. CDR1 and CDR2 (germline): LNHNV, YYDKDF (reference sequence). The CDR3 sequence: CATSSYRGSYEQYF. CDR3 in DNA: TGTGCCACCAGCAGCTACAGGGGTTCCTACGAGCAGTACTTC. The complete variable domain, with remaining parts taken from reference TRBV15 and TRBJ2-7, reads DAMVIQNPRYQVTQFGKPVTLSCSQTLNHNVMYWYQQKSSQAPKLLFHYYDKDFNNEADTPDNFQSRRPNTSFCFLDIRSPGLGDTAMYLCATSSYRGSYEQYFGPGTRLTVT.

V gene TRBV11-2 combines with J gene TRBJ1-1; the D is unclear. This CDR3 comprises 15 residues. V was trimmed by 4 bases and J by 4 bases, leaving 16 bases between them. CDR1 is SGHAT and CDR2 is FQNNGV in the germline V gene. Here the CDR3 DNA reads TGTGCCAGCAGCTCGAAGCAGAGTTGGGGCACTGAAGCTTTCTTT. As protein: CASSSKQSWGTEAFF.

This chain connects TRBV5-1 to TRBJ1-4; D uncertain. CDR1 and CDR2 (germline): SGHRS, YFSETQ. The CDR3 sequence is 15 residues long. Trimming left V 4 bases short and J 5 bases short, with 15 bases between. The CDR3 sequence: CASSEGVRGNEKLFF. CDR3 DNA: TGCGCCAGCAGCGAGGGTGTACGCGGGAATGAAAAACTGTTTTTT.

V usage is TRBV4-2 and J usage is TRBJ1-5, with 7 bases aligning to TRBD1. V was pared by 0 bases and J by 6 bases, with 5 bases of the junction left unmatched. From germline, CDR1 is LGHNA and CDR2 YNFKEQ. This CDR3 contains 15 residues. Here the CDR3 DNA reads TGTGCCAGCAGCCAAGAAAGGCAGGGGGTTCAGCCCCAGCATTTT. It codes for CASSQERQGVQPQHF.

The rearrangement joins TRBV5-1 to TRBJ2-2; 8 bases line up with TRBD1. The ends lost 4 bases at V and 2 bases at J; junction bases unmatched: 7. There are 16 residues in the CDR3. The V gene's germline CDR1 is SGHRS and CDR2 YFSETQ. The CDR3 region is CASSDGTGYNTGELFF. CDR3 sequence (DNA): TGCGCCAGCAGCGATGGGACAGGCTATAACACCGGGGAGCTGTTTTTT.

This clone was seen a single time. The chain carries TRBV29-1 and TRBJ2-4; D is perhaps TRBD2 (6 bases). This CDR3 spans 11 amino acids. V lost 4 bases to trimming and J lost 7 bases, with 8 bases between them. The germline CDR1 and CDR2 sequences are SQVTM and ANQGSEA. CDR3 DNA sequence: TGCAGCGTTGTAGGAGGGAACATTCAGTACTTC. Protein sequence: CSVVGGNIQYF. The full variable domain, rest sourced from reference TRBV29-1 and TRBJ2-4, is SAVISQKPSRDICQRGTSLTIQCQVDSQVTMMFWYRQQPGQSLTLIATANQGSEATYESGFVIDKFPISRPNLTFSTLTVSNMSPEDSSIYLCSVVGGNIQYFGAGTRLSVL.

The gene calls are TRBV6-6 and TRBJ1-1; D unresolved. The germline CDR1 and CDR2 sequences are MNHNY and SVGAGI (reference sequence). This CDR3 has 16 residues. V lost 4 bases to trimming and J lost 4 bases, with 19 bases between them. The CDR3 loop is CASSSPGGRQGTEAFF. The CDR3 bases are TGTGCCAGCAGTTCCCCGGGAGGGAGGCAAGGCACTGAAGCTTTCTTT.

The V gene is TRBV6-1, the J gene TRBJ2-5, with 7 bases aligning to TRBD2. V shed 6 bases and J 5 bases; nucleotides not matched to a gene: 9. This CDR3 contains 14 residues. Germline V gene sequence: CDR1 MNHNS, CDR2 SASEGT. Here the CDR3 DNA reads TGTGCCAGCAGAGAGGGCGGGAGTTGGGAGACCCAGTACTTC. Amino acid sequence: CASREGGSWETQYF.

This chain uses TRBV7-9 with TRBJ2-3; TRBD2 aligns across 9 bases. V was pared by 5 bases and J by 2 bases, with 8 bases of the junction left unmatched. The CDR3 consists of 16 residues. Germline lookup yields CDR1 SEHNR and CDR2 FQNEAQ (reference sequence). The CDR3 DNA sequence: TGTGCCAGCAGCCCCGGGACTAGCAGCCACACAGATACGCAGTATTTT. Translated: CASSPGTSSHTDTQYF.

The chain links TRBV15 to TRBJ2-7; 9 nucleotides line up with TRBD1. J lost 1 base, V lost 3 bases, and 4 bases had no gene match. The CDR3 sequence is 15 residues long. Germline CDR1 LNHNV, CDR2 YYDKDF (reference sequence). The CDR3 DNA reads TGTGCCACCAGCAGGGGACAGGGAGGGTCCTACGAGCAGTACTTC. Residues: CATSRGQGGSYEQYF.

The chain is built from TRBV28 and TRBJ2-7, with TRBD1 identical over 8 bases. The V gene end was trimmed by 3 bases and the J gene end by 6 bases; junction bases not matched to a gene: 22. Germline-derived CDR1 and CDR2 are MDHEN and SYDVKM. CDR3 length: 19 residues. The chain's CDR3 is CASSFYTDRGKRGYVEQYF. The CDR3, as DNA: TGTGCCAGCAGTTTCTATACTGACAGGGGAAAACGGGGGTACGTCGAGCAGTACTTC.

The CDR3, as DNA: TGTGCCAGCAGTTTATTGCAGGGGGCAAACACCGGGGAGCTGTTTTTT. Translation: CASSLLQGANTGELFF. The V and J genes are TRBV28 and TRBJ2-2; 8 bases are shared with TRBD1. Trimming at V came to 1 base and at J to 2 bases, leaving 3 bases not matched to a gene. This CDR3 region has 16 residues. In germline, CDR1 is MDHEN, CDR2 SYDVKM.

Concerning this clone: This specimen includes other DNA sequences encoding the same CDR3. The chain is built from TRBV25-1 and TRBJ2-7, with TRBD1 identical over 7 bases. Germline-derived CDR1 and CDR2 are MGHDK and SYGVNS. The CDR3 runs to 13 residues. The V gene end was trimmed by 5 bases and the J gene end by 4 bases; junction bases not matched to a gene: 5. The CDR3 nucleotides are TGTGCCAGCAGTACAGGGGCTCGGTACGAGCAGTACTTC. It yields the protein CASSTGARYEQYF.

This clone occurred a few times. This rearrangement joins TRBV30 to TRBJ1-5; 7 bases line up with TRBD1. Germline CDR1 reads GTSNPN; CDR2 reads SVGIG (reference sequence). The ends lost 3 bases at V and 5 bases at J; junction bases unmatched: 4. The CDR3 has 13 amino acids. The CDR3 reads CAWSPTGYQPQHF. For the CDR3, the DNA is TGTGCCTGGAGCCCGACAGGGTATCAGCCCCAGCATTTT.

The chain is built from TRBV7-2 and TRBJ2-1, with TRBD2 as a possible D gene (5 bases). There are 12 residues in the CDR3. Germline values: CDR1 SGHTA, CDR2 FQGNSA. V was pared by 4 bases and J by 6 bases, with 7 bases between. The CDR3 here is CASSSGVNEQFF. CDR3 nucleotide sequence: TGTGCCAGCAGCTCCGGGGTCAATGAGCAGTTCTTC.

CDR3 sequence: CASSDTGNTIYF. The CDR3 nucleotides read TGCGCCAGCAGTGACACTGGAAACACCATATATTTT. The J gene is TRBJ1-3, the V gene TRBV5-1; D gene unclear. There are 12 residues in the CDR3. The V end lost 5 bases, the J end lost 2 bases, and 5 bases lay between the germline ends. Per germline, CDR1 SGHRS and CDR2 YFSETQ.

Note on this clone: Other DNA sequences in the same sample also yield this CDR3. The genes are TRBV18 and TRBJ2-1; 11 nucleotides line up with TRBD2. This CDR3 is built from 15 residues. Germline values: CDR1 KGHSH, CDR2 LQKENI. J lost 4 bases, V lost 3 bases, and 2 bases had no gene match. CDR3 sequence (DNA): TGTGCCAGCTCACCCACTAGCGGGAGTTACAATGAGCAGTTCTTC. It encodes CASSPTSGSYNEQFF. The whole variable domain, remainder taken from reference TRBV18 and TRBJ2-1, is NAGVMQNPRHLVRRRGQEARLRCSPMKGHSHVYWYRQLPEEGLKFMVYLQKENIIDESGMPKERFSAEFPKEGPSILRIQQVVRGDSAAYFCASSPTSGSYNEQFFGPGTRLTVL.

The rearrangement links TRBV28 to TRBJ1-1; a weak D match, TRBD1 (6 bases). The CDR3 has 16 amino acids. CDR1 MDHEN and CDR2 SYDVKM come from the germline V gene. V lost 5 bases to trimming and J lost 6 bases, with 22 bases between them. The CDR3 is CASSLTGTPLDSEAFF. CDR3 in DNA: TGTGCCAGCAGTCTAACCGGGACACCCTTAGACTCTGAAGCTTTCTTT.

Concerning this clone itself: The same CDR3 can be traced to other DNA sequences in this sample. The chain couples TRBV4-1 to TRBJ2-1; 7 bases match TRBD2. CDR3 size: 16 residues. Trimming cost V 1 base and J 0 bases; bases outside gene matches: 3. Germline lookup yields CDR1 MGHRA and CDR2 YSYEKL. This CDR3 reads CASSQVSSGSYNEQFF. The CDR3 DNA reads TGCGCCAGCAGCCAAGTGTCTAGCGGCTCCTACAATGAGCAGTTCTTC.

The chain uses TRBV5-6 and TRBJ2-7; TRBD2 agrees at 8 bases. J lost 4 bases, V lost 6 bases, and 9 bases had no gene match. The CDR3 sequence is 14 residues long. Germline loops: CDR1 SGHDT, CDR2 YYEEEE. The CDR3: CASIDRASGYEQYF. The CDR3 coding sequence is TGTGCCAGCATTGATAGGGCTAGCGGGTACGAGCAGTACTTC.

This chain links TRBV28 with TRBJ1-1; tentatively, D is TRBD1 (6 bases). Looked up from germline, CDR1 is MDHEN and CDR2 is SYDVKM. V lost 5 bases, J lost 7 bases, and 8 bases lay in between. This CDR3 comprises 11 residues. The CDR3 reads CASSVRGEAFF. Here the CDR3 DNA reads TGTGCCAGCAGTGTCAGGGGTGAAGCTTTCTTT.

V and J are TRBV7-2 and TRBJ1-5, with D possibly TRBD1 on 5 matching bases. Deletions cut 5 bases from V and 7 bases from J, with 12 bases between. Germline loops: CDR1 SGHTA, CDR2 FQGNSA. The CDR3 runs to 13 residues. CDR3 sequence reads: CASSLGDLQPQHF. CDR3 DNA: TGTGCCAGCAGCCTGGGGGATTTGCAGCCCCAGCATTTT.

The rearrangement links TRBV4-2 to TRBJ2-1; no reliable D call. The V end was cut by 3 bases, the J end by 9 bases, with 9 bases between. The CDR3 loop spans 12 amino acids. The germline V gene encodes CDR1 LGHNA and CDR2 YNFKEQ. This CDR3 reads CASSHLRSEQFF. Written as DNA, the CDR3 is TGTGCCAGCAGCCACCTTCGAAGTGAGCAGTTCTTC.